This entry lists 22 T cell receptor beta chains sequenced from one sample in a study of PD-1 blockade in classical Hodgkin lymphoma. The protocol was immunoSEQ multiplex PCR, while the TCRdb copy is restricted to in-frame clones and leaves out a portion. The table shows 90,000 to 100,000 clones, with about nine tenths occurring only once. Exposure to brentuximab vedotin varied, and each patient had relapsed following autologous stem cell transplantation. The sequences come from peripheral blood mononuclear cells (PBMCs), collected at baseline. These receptor sequences come from a human donor with classical Hodgkin lymphoma.

CDR3 in DNA: TGTGCCAGCAGTCCGTCTACAGGGGTTGGAAACACCATATATTTT. Translation: CASSPSTGVGNTIYF. The chain links TRBV27 to TRBJ1-3, with 7 bases that match TRBD1. The CDR3 has 15 residues. Germline V gives CDR1 MNHEY, CDR2 SMNVEV (reference sequence). V trimming: 5 bases; J trimming: 3 bases; junction bases outside the gene matches: 7.

This clone has only one observation. The chain carries TRBV28 and TRBJ1-1; perhaps TRBD1 as D (6 bases). This CDR3 has 18 residues. In germline, CDR1 is MDHEN, CDR2 SYDVKM. V was pared by 4 bases and J by 0 bases, with 21 bases between. CDR3 region: CASSSGVSGGLLNTEAFF. As DNA, the CDR3 is TGTGCCAGCAGTTCAGGCGTGTCCGGGGGGCTGCTGAACACTGAAGCTTTCTTT.

The V call is TRBV10-3, the J call TRBJ1-1; D is unresolved. The CDR3 consists of 13 residues. The germline CDR1 and CDR2 sequences are ENHRY and SYGVKD. V was shortened by 5 bases and J by 1 base, with 8 bases between the two germline ends. Written as DNA, the CDR3 is TGTGCCATCAGTAAAGGAGGGAACACTGAAGCTTTCTTT. This gives the protein CAISKGGNTEAFF.

CDR3 sequence: CASSSPTGGRETQYF. The CDR3 bases are TGTGCCAGCAGTTCCCCGACAGGGGGTAGAGAGACCCAGTACTTC. V and J are TRBV28 and TRBJ2-5; 9 bases line up with TRBD1. CDR1 and CDR2 from the germline V gene are MDHEN and SYDVKM. J gave up 4 bases and V 4 bases, and 7 bases lay outside the gene matches. CDR3 length equals 15 residues.

The chain carries TRBV28 and TRBJ2-2; D not certain. Trimming stripped 2 bases from V and 1 base from J, with 5 bases between. The germline V gene has CDR1 MDHEN and CDR2 SYDVKM. The CDR3 length is 14 residues. The DNA of the CDR3 is TGTGCCAGCAGTTTAGGCCTGAACACCGGGGAGCTGTTTTTT. It codes for CASSLGLNTGELFF.

The CDR3 DNA is TGTGCCAGCAGTTTTTTGGGGAACGAGCAGTACTTC. Translated, it gives CASSFLGNEQYF. The chain carries TRBV28 and TRBJ2-7; no reliable D call. The length of the CDR3 is 12 residues. V was cut by 3 bases and J by 5 bases, with 8 bases left in between. In germline, CDR1 is MDHEN, CDR2 SYDVKM.

The V call is TRBV2, the J call TRBJ2-2, with D perhaps TRBD1 (6 bases). From germline, CDR1 is SNHLY and CDR2 FYNNEI. This CDR3 spans 16 amino acids. Deletions cut 6 bases from V and 2 bases from J, with 16 bases between. The CDR3 spells CASSNSRTANTGELFF. The DNA for the CDR3 is TGTGCCAGCAGCAACTCCCGGACAGCCAACACCGGGGAGCTGTTTTTT. Based on the CDR3 plus reference TRBV2 and TRBJ2-2, the full variable domain is EPEVTQTPSHQVTQMGQEVILRCVPISNHLYFYWYRQILGQKVEFLVSFYNNEISEKSEIFDDQFSVERPDGSNFTLKIRSTKLEDSAMYFCASSNSRTANTGELFFGEGSRLTVL.

V and J are TRBV11-2 and TRBJ2-3; D not resolved. The CDR3 is 13 amino acids. V was clipped by 1 base and J by 5 bases, with 7 bases between them. In germline, CDR1 is SGHAT, CDR2 FQNNGV. The CDR3 region is CASSLASGDTQYF. CDR3 bases: TGTGCCAGCAGCTTAGCCTCGGGAGATACGCAGTATTTT.

The chain links TRBV27 to TRBJ1-2; 7 bases map to TRBD1. Germline CDR1 reads MNHEY; CDR2 reads SMNVEV (reference sequence). V gave up 3 bases and J gave up 7 bases; unmatched junction bases: 5. The CDR3 covers 13 residues. CDR3 nucleotide sequence: TGTGCCAGCAGTTTCCGGGACAGCTTTGGCTACACCTTC. It yields the protein CASSFRDSFGYTF.

This chain uses TRBV6-1 with TRBJ2-5, with 7 positions matching TRBD1. The V segment lost 8 bases and the J segment 3 bases; nucleotides outside the gene matches: 6. CDR1 is MNHNS, CDR2 SASEGT, per germline. CDR3 length equals 13 residues. The CDR3 sequence is CASVRGSEETQYF. The CDR3 DNA reads as TGTGCCAGCGTCAGGGGGTCGGAAGAGACCCAGTACTTC.

The rearrangement links TRBV14 to TRBJ2-2; no reliable D call. CDR1 and CDR2 from the germline V gene are SGHDN and FVKESK. V lost 4 bases and J 0 bases, leaving 12 bases between the germline ends. CDR3 size: 16 residues. The CDR3 spells CASSLPDLANTGELFF. As DNA, the CDR3 is TGTGCCAGCAGCCTGCCGGACCTCGCGAACACCGGGGAGCTGTTTTTT.

CDR3: CASSLDRDEQYF. The CDR3 nucleotides are TGCGCCAGCAGCTTGGACAGGGACGAGCAGTACTTC. The rearrangement joins TRBV5-1 to TRBJ2-7; TRBD1 might be the D (6 bases). CDR3 length: 12 residues. The ends were cut back, 0 bases at V and 5 bases at J, with 6 bases in the middle. Germline CDR1 and CDR2: SGHRS and YFSETQ.

The chain employs TRBV5-4 and TRBJ2-7, with D perhaps matching TRBD2 (5 bases). The CDR3 loop spans 15 amino acids. V was cut by 2 bases and J by 0 bases, with 12 bases left in between. CDR1 and CDR2 from the germline V gene are SGHNT and YYREEE (reference sequence). DNA of the CDR3: TGTGCCAGCAGCTTCCCGGGGTCAAGCTCCTACGAGCAGTACTTC. Translating gives CASSFPGSSSYEQYF.

The CDR3 bases are TGTGCCAGCAGAAAGATGTACCAAGAGACCCAGTACTTC. Protein: CASRKMYQETQYF. The chain joins TRBV6-5 to TRBJ2-5; no firm D call. V dropped 6 bases and J dropped 0 bases, with 8 bases sitting between them. Germline CDR1 is MNHEY and CDR2 is SVGAGI. The CDR3 extends over 13 amino acids.

This clone has a handful of counts. The chain carries TRBV27 and TRBJ2-1, with 7 bases aligning to TRBD2. After removal of 4 bases from V and 2 bases from J, the junction contained 8 bases not matched to a gene. The germline V gene has CDR1 MNHEY and CDR2 SMNVEV (reference sequence). The CDR3 length is 16 residues. CDR3: CASSWSLAATYNEQFF. The CDR3 bases are TGTGCCAGCAGTTGGTCGCTAGCGGCGACCTACAATGAGCAGTTCTTC.

The rearrangement uses TRBV29-1 and TRBJ1-2; D not resolved. The CDR3 spans 12 residues. The germline V gene encodes CDR1 SQVTM and CDR2 ANQGSEA. Trimming took off 8 bases at V and 2 bases at J, with 12 bases between the two ends. As DNA, the CDR3 is TGCAGCATCGAAGGCAGAAACTATGGCTACACCTTC. Its translation is CSIEGRNYGYTF.

The rearrangement links TRBV27 to TRBJ2-6; D unresolved. CDR1 MNHEY and CDR2 SMNVEV come from the germline V gene (reference sequence). The ends were cut back, 2 bases at V and 2 bases at J, with 1 base in the middle. This CDR3 is built from 13 residues. The CDR3 sequence: CASSLTGANVLTF. CDR3 sequence (DNA): TGTGCCAGCAGTTTAACTGGGGCCAACGTCCTGACTTTC.

The chain combines TRBV7-7 with TRBJ2-7; 10 bases align to TRBD2. The CDR3 contains 16 residues. V dropped 1 base and J dropped 4; count of bases not matched to a gene: 7. In germline, CDR1 is SSHAT, CDR2 FNYEAQ (reference sequence). The CDR3 sequence is CASSLGPSGSVYEQYF. CDR3 DNA sequence: TGTGCCAGCAGCTTAGGCCCTAGCGGGAGTGTGTACGAGCAGTACTTC. Variable domain in full (rest from reference TRBV7-7 and TRBJ2-7): GAGVSQSPRYKVTKRGQDVTLRCDPISSHATLYWYQQALGQGPEFLTYFNYEAQPDKSGLPSDRFSAERPEGSISTLTIQRTEQRDSAMYRCASSLGPSGSVYEQYFGPGTRLTVT.

The rearrangement joins TRBV2 to TRBJ1-4, with 8 positions matching TRBD1. This CDR3 is 15 amino acids long. Germline CDR1 is SNHLY and CDR2 is FYNNEI. With 3 bases clipped from V and 5 bases from J, the junction kept 5 bases outside the gene matches. CDR3 sequence: CASSEWTGPNEKLFF. The CDR3, as DNA: TGTGCCAGCAGTGAGTGGACAGGGCCAAATGAAAAACTGTTTTTT.

The chain uses TRBV5-1 and TRBJ2-6; weak D call: TRBD1 (6 bases). This CDR3 contains 17 residues. Germline values: CDR1 SGHRS, CDR2 YFSETQ. V was trimmed by 5 bases and J by 0 bases, leaving 15 bases between them. CDR3 protein: CASRQGVFSSGANVLTF. DNA for the CDR3: TGCGCCAGCAGACAGGGAGTTTTCTCCTCTGGGGCCAACGTCCTGACTTTC.

CDR3 DNA sequence: TGTGCCAGCAGCGGAGGACAGGGCGTGGAGACCCAGTACTTC. This encodes CASSGGQGVETQYF. The chain has TRBV28 and TRBJ2-5; 8 bases are shared with TRBD1. Germline values: CDR1 MDHEN, CDR2 SYDVKM. V shed 6 bases, J shed 5 bases, and the junction held 8 bases outside the gene matches. CDR3 length: 14 amino acids.

The chain employs TRBV6-6 and TRBJ2-7; D gene uncertain. Germline-derived CDR1 and CDR2 are MNHNY and SVGAGI (reference sequence). The ends were cut back, 5 bases at V and 1 base at J, with 18 bases in the middle. This CDR3 has 16 amino acids. The CDR3 DNA reads as TGTGCCAGCAGTCTCTCCCCCCCAGGTAGATCCTACGAGCAGTACTTC. This encodes CASSLSPPGRSYEQYF.